The 12 T cell receptor beta chains below come from one sample, sequenced in a study of glioma-infiltrating T cells. The iRepertoire nested amplicon-rescue multiplex PCR amplified TCR alpha and beta CDR3s from RNA. TCRdb analysed the multiplex PCR reads with MiXCR anew, one entry per CDR3 protein. This table holds 150,000 or so distinct CDR3 sequences, 39% found once. Sequencing input: glioma tissue, nonneoplastic brain tissue, or PBMCs (not recorded which). Receptors originate from a human donor with low-grade glioma or glioblastoma, undergoing nonglioma brain surgery, or in good health (not recorded which).

This clonotype was counted a few times. The rearrangement joins TRBV4-3 to TRBJ2-1; D gene ambiguous. There are 13 residues in the CDR3. V dropped 1 base and J dropped 9 bases, with 10 bases sitting between them. Germline CDR1 LGHNA, CDR2 YSLEER. In DNA form, the CDR3 reads TGCGCCAGCAGCCAAGCATGGCGTAGTGAGCAGTTCTTC. Translation gives CASSQAWRSEQFF.

V gene TRBV7-9 combines with J gene TRBJ2-5; D unresolved. The length of the CDR3 is 14 residues. The V and J ends lost 2 bases and 2 bases respectively, with 9 bases between them. Per the germline V gene, CDR1 is SEHNR and CDR2 is FQNEAQ (reference sequence). The chain's CDR3 is CASSLSAGQETQYF. DNA of the CDR3: TGTGCCAGCAGCTTAAGCGCAGGACAAGAGACCCAGTACTTC.

The V call is TRBV7-2, the J call TRBJ2-1; 7 bases are a match to TRBD2. V shed 8 bases, J shed 3 bases, and the junction held 7 bases outside the gene matches. From germline, CDR1 is SGHTA and CDR2 FQGNSA. CDR3 size: 14 residues. The CDR3 DNA reads as TGTGCCAGCGCCAAGAGCGGGAACTACAATGAGCAGTTCTTC. This encodes CASAKSGNYNEQFF.

The rearrangement joins TRBV7-2 to TRBJ2-7; TRBD1 is a possible D gene (6 bases). The ends were cut back, 4 bases at V and 4 bases at J, with 17 bases in the middle. This CDR3 spans 15 amino acids. Germline values: CDR1 SGHTA, CDR2 FQGNSA. The CDR3 nucleotides read TGTGCCAGCAGCTCAACTCCGGGACAAATATACGAGCAGTACTTC. Its protein product is CASSSTPGQIYEQYF. The full variable domain, with the rest looked up from reference TRBV7-2 and TRBJ2-7, is GAGVSQSPSNKVTEKGKDVELRCDPISGHTALYWYRQSLGQGLEFLIYFQGNSAPDKSGLPSDRFSAERTGGSVSTLTIQRTQQEDSAVYLCASSSTPGQIYEQYFGPGTRLTVT.

This clonotype was found a few times. The chain joins TRBV24-1 to TRBJ1-5, with D uncertain. Trimming removed 5 bases at V and 5 bases at J, with 3 bases between. The CDR3 is made up of 11 amino acids. The V gene's germline CDR1 is KGHDR and CDR2 SFDVKD. CDR3 sequence (DNA): TGTGCCACCAGTGGGGATCAGCCCCAGCATTTT. Protein sequence: CATSGDQPQHF.

The CDR3 sequence: CASSLFGTGGTEAFF. The CDR3 coding sequence is TGTGCCAGCAGCTTATTCGGGACAGGGGGAACTGAAGCTTTCTTT. This chain uses TRBV7-2 with TRBJ1-1; 11 nucleotides match TRBD1. Germline assignment: CDR1 SGHTA and CDR2 FQGNSA. The trim removed 2 bases at V and 5 bases at J, leaving 4 bases unmatched. The CDR3 is made up of 15 amino acids.

In this sample, this clonotype is medium-sized. The chain combines TRBV27 with TRBJ1-1; D gene unclear. The V end lost 5 bases, the J end lost 6 bases, and 13 bases lay between the germline ends. The CDR3 has 13 amino acids. The germline CDR1 and CDR2 sequences are MNHEY and SMNVEV (reference sequence). In DNA, the CDR3 is TGTGCCAGCAGTCCCCGGATTATGGCTGAAGCTTTCTTT. Amino acid sequence: CASSPRIMAEAFF.

The chain has TRBV7-2 and TRBJ2-3; D possibly corresponds to TRBD1 (5 bases). Trimming cost V 5 bases and J 0 bases, with 15 bases left between them. This CDR3 has 16 amino acids. Germline V gives CDR1 SGHTA, CDR2 FQGNSA. The chain's CDR3 is CASSPQGGLSTDTQYF. In nucleotides, the CDR3 is TGTGCCAGCAGCCCCCAGGGCGGCCTTAGCACAGATACGCAGTATTTT. Looking up the rest from reference TRBV7-2 and TRBJ2-3 gives the full variable domain: GAGVSQSPSNKVTEKGKDVELRCDPISGHTALYWYRQSLGQGLEFLIYFQGNSAPDKSGLPSDRFSAERTGGSVSTLTIQRTQQEDSAVYLCASSPQGGLSTDTQYFGPGTRLTVL.

Only a few counts were recorded for this clonotype. V is TRBV27 and J is TRBJ1-1, with D uncertain. CDR1 is MNHEY, CDR2 SMNVEV, per germline (reference sequence). The V end lost 0 bases, the J end lost 0 bases, and 8 bases lay between the germline ends. The CDR3 loop spans 15 amino acids. CDR3 protein: CASSLSSVMNTEAFF. The CDR3 nucleotides read TGTGCCAGCAGTTTATCCAGCGTTATGAACACTGAAGCTTTCTTT.

The rearrangement links TRBV28 to TRBJ1-2; 7 nucleotides agree with TRBD1. Germline trimming cut 7 bases from V and 4 bases from J; bases unmatched to any gene: 9. The CDR3 sequence is 14 residues long. Germline V gives CDR1 MDHEN, CDR2 SYDVKM. The DNA of the CDR3 is TGTGCCAGCACTACGGGACAGAGGCCCTATGGCTACACCTTC. The encoded protein is CASTTGQRPYGYTF.

This clonotype was observed a handful of times. V gene TRBV6-1 combines with J gene TRBJ1-1, with D possibly matching TRBD1 (5 bases). Trimming pared 11 bases from V and 0 bases from J, leaving 22 bases between. The CDR3 covers 16 residues. Per the germline V gene, CDR1 is MNHNS and CDR2 is SASEGT. Written as DNA, the CDR3 is TGTGCCGCAGTTAAGGATGGGGGTTTCATGAACACTGAAGCTTTCTTT. Translating gives CAAVKDGGFMNTEAFF.

This clonotype was detected a few times. This chain uses TRBV27 with TRBJ1-4; 7 bases are shared with TRBD1. The V gene end was trimmed by 4 bases and the J gene end by 8 bases; junction bases not matched to a gene: 10. Germline V gene lookup returns CDR1 MNHEY and CDR2 SMNVEV (reference sequence). CDR3 length equals 15 residues. This CDR3 reads CASSSTGNGDEKLFF. The DNA of the CDR3 is TGTGCCAGCAGTTCGACAGGGAACGGTGACGAAAAACTGTTTTTT.